The text below deals with one T cell receptor beta chain. Its antigen is as yet unknown. Libraries were prepared by immunoSEQ multiplex PCR; TCRdb keeps only in-frame clonotypes and omits some of them. The data show more than 35,000 clones, with 60% to 85% seen just once and 9.5% to 10% held by the top ten. The data were taken from a study of OX40 agonist ivuxolimab in advanced cancers. Study-level information: Three patients responded partially, comprising one with hepatocellular carcinoma and two with cutaneous melanoma.

Study-wide results and caveats: Expanded clones were, on average, more numerous in CD8+ T cells than in CD4+. Also showing low normalized T-cell clonal expansion were some of the nonresponders.

Germline CDR1 reads SGHDT; CDR2 reads YYEEEE. Trimming left V 2 bases short and J 4 bases short, with 15 bases between. The length of the CDR3 is 15 residues. The chain combines TRBV5-6 with TRBJ1-1; a possible D gene is TRBD1 (5 bases). This TCR derives from an adult with an advanced solid tumor such as melanoma, head and neck, liver or kidney cancer. The sample in question was CD4+ or CD8+ T cells sorted from blood, obtained in a trial of the OX40 agonist ivuxolimab. CDR3 loop: CASSLLGRGSTEAFF. The CDR3 coding sequence is TGTGCCAGCAGCTTATTGGGACGGGGTTCCACTGAAGCTTTCTTT.